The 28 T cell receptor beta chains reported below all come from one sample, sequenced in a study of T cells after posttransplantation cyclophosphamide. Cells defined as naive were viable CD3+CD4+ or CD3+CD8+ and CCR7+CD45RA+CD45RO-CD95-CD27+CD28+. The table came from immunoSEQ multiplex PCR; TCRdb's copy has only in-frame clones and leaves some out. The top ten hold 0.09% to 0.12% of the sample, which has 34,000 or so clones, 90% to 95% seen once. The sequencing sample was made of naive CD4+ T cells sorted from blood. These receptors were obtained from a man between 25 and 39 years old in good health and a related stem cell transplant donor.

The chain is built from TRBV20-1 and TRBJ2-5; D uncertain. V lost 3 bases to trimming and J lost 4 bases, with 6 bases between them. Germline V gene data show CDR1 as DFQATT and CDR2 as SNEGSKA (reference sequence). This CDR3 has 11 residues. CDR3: CSASFGETQYF. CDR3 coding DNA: TGCAGTGCTAGCTTCGGAGAGACCCAGTACTTC.

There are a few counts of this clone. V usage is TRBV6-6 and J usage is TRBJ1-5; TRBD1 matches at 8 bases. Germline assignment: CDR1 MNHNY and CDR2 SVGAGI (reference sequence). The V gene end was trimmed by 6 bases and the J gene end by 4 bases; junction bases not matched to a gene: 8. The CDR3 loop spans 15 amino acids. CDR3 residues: CASRTPGQVNQPQHF. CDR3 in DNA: TGTGCCAGCAGAACGCCGGGACAGGTGAATCAGCCCCAGCATTTT.

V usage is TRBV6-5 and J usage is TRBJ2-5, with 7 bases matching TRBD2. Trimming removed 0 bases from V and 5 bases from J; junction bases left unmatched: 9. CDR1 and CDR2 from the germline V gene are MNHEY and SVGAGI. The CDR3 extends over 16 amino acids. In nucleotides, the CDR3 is TGTGCCAGCAGTTACTCGAAGGACGGGGGGTGGGAGACCCAGTACTTC. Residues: CASSYSKDGGWETQYF.

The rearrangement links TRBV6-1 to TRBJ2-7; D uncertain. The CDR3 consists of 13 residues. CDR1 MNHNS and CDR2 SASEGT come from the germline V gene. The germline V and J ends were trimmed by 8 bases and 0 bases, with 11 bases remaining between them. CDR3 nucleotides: TGTGCCAGCCTTGACGGCGGCTCCTACGAGCAGTACTTC. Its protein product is CASLDGGSYEQYF.

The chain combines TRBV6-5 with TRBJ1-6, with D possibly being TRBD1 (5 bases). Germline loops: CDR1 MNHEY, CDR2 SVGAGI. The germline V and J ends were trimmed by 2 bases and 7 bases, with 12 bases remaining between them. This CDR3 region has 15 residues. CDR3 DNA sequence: TGTGCCAGCAGTTACCGCAGACAGCTGAATTCACCCCTCCACTTT. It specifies CASSYRRQLNSPLHF.

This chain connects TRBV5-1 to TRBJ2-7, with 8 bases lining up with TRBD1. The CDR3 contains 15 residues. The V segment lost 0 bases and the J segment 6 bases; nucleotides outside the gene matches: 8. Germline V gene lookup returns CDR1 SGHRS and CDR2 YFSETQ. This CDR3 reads CASSLDYRGWVEQYF. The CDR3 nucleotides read TGCGCCAGCAGCTTGGACTACAGGGGGTGGGTCGAGCAGTACTTC.

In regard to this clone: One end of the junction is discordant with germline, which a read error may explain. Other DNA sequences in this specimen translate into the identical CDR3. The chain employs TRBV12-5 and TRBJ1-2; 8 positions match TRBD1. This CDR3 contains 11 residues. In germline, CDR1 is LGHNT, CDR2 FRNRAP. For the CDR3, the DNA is TGTGCTCAGGGGGCTAAATATGGCTACACCTTC. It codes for CAQGAKYGYTF.

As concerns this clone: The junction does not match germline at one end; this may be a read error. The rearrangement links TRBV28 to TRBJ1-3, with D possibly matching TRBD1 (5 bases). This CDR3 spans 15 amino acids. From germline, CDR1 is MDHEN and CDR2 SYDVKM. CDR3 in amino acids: CASRPSSGGGSLLNF. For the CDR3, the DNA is TGTGCCAGCAGACCCTCATCCGGGGGAGGGTCCCTCTTGAATTTT.

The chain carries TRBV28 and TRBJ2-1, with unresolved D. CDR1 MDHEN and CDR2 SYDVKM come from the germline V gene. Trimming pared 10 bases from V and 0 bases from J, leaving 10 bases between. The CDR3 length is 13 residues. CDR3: CATSRDSYNEQFF. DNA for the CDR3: TGTGCCACCAGCCGAGACTCCTACAATGAGCAGTTCTTC. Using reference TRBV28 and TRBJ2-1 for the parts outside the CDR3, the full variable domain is DVKVTQSSRYLVKRTGEKVFLECVQDMDHENMFWYRQDPGLGLRLIYFSYDVKMKEKGDIPEGYSVSREKKERFSLILESASTNQTSMYLCATSRDSYNEQFFGPGTRLTVL.

The CDR3 nucleotides are TGTGCCAGCAGCCCTAGGCGGGACGAGCAGTACTTC. Its translation: CASSPRRDEQYF. This chain joins TRBV7-9 and TRBJ2-7, with D possibly being TRBD2 (5 bases). CDR1 SEHNR and CDR2 FQNEAQ come from the germline V gene (reference sequence). Between the trimmed V and J ends, which lost 5 bases and 5 bases, there was a span of 10 bases. The CDR3 totals 12 residues. Filled out from reference TRBV7-9 and TRBJ2-7, the complete variable domain reads DTGVSQNPRHKITKRGQNVTFRCDPISEHNRLYWYRQTLGQGPEFLTYFQNEAQLEKSRLLSDRFSAERPKGSFSTLEIQRTEQGDSAMYLCASSPRRDEQYFGPGTRLTVT.

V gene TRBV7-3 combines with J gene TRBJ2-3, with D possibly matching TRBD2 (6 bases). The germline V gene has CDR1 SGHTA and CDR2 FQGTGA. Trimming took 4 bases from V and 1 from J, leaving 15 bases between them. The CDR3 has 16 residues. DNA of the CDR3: TGTGCCAGCAGCTCCCCGGGACTGGGGGGCACAGATACGCAGTATTTT. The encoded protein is CASSSPGLGGTDTQYF. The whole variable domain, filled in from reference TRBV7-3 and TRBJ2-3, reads GAGVSQTPSNKVTEKGKYVELRCDPISGHTALYWYRQSLGQGPEFLIYFQGTGAADDSGLPNDRFFAVRPEGSVSTLKIQRTERGDSAVYLCASSSPGLGGTDTQYFGPGTRLTVL.

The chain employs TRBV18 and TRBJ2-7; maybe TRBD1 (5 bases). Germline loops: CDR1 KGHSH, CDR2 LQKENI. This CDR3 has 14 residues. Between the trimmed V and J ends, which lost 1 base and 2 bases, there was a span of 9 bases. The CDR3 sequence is CASSPRAGTYEQYF. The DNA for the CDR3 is TGTGCCAGCTCACCACGGGCAGGGACCTACGAGCAGTACTTC.

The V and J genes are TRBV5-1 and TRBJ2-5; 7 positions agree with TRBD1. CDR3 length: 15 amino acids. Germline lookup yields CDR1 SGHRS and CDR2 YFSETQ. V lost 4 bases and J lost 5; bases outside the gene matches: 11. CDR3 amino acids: CASSQWTGRGETQYF. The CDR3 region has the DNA TGCGCCAGCAGCCAATGGACAGGTCGAGGTGAGACCCAGTACTTC. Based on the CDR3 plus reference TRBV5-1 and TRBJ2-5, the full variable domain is KAGVTQTPRYLIKTRGQQVTLSCSPISGHRSVSWYQQTPGQGLQFLFEYFSETQRNKGNFPGRFSGRQFSNSRSEMNVSTLELGDSALYLCASSQWTGRGETQYFGPGTRLLVL.

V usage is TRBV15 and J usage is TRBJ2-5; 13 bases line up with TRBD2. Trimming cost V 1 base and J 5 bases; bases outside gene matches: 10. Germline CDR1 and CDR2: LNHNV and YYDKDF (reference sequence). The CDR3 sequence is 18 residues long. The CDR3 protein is CATSRVLAGGQVGETQYF. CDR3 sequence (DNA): TGTGCCACCAGCAGAGTACTAGCGGGGGGGCAGGTAGGGGAGACCCAGTACTTC.

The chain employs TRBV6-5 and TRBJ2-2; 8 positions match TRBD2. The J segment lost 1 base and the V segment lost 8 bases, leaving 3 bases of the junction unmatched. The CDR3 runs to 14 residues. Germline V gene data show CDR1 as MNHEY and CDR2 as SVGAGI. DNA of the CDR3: TGTGCCAGCTGCGGGGGGCGGAACACCGGGGAGCTGTTTTTT. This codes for CASCGGRNTGELFF.

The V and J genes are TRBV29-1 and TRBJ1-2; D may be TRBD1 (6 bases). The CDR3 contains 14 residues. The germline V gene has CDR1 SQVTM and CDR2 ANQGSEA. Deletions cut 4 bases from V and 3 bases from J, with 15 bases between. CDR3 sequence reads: CSVAGGPVDYGYTF. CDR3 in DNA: TGCAGCGTTGCGGGGGGCCCCGTGGACTATGGCTACACCTTC.

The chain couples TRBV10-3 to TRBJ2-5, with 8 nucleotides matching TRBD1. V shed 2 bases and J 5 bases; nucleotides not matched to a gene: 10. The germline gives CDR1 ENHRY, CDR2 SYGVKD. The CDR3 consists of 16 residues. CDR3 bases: TGTGCCATCAGTGAGGGGGACCAGGGGGCTGGGGAGACCCAGTACTTC. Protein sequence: CAISEGDQGAGETQYF.

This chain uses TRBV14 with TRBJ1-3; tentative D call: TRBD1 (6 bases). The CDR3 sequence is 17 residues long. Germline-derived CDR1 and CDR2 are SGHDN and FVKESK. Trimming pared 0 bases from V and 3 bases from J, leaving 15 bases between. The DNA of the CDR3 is TGTGCCAGCAGCCAAGACATCGGGGGGGCTTATGGAAACACCATATATTTT. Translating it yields CASSQDIGGAYGNTIYF.

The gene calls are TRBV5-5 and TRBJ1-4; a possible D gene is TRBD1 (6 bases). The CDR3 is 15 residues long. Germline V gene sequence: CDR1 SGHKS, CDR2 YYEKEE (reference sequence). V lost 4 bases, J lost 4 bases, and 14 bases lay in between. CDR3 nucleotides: TGTGCCAGCAGCGTTACAGGGCTGGTTAATGAAAAACTGTTTTTT. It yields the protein CASSVTGLVNEKLFF.

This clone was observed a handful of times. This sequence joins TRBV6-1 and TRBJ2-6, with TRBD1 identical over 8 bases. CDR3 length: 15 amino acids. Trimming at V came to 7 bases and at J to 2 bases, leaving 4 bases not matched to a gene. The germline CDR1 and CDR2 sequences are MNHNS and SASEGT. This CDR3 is CASILQGAGANVLTF. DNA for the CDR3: TGTGCCAGCATCTTACAGGGGGCTGGGGCCAACGTCCTGACTTTC.

DNA for the CDR3: TGTGCCAGCAGCGTAGTTGCAGGGTACACCGGGGAGCTGTTTTTT. This encodes CASSVVAGYTGELFF. The chain carries TRBV9 and TRBJ2-2; D may be TRBD1 (5 bases). The CDR3 has 15 amino acids. CDR1 is SGDLS, CDR2 YYNGEE, per germline. Trimming removed 0 bases from V and 3 bases from J, with 9 bases in between.

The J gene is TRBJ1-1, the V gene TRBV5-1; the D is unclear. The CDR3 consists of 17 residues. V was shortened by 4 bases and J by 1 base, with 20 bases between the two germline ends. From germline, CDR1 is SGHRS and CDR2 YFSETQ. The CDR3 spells CASSLGTLLGKNTEAFF. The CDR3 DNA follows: TGCGCCAGCAGCCTTGGTACCCTTCTCGGTAAGAACACTGAAGCTTTCTTT. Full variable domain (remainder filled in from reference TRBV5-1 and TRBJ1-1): KAGVTQTPRYLIKTRGQQVTLSCSPISGHRSVSWYQQTPGQGLQFLFEYFSETQRNKGNFPGRFSGRQFSNSRSEMNVSTLELGDSALYLCASSLGTLLGKNTEAFFGQGTRLTVV.

The CDR3 spells CASSLYQGISGNTIYF. The DNA of the CDR3 is TGTGCCAGCAGCTTATACCAGGGGATCTCTGGAAACACCATATATTTT. The genes are TRBV7-9 and TRBJ1-3; TRBD1 might be the D (6 bases). This CDR3 is 16 amino acids long. V lost 2 bases, J lost 0 bases, and 11 bases lay in between. The V gene's germline CDR1 is SEHNR and CDR2 FQNEAQ (reference sequence).

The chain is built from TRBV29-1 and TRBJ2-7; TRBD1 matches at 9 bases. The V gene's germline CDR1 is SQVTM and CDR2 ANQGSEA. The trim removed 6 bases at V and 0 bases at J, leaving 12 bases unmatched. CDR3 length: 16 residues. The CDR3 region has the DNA TGCAGCGTGGGACAGGGATTCGGAGAGGTCTCCTACGAGCAGTACTTC. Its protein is CSVGQGFGEVSYEQYF.

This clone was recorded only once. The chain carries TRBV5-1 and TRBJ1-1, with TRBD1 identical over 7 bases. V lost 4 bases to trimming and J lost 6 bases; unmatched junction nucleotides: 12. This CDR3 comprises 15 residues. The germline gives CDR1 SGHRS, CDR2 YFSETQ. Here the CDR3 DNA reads TGCGCCAGCAGCGGGGACAGACTTCCAGGCCCTGAAGCTTTCTTT. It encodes CASSGDRLPGPEAFF. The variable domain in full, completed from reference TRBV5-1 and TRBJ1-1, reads KAGVTQTPRYLIKTRGQQVTLSCSPISGHRSVSWYQQTPGQGLQFLFEYFSETQRNKGNFPGRFSGRQFSNSRSEMNVSTLELGDSALYLCASSGDRLPGPEAFFGQGTRLTVV.

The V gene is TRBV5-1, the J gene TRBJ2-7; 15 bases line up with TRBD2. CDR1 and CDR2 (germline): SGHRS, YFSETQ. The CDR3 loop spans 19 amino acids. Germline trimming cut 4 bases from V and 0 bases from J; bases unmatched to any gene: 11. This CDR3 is CASSVGLAGGPISSYEQYF. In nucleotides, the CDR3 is TGCGCCAGCAGCGTGGGACTAGCGGGGGGACCGATAAGCTCCTACGAGCAGTACTTC.

The CDR3 DNA reads TGTGCCAGCAGTACGCGGGGAGGGGGGGCCCCCAATGAGCAGTTCTTC. It codes for CASSTRGGGAPNEQFF. The chain carries TRBV6-6 and TRBJ2-1, with a weak D call TRBD2 (7 bases). Looked up from germline, CDR1 is MNHNY and CDR2 is SVGAGI (reference sequence). The CDR3 contains 16 residues. V was pared by 5 bases and J by 6 bases, with 20 bases between.

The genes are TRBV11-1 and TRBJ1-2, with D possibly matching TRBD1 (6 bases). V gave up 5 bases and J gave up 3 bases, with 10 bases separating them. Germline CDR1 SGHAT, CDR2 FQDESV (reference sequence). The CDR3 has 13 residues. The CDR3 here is CASSPTGYYGYTF. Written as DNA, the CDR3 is TGTGCCAGCAGCCCAACAGGGTACTATGGCTACACCTTC.